A single sample is the source of the 23 T cell receptor beta chains below, sequenced in a study of blood T cell repertoires in COVID-19. TCRdb's copy holds only in-frame clones and misses some; the assay was immunoSEQ multiplex PCR. The top ten hold approximately 12% of the sample, which has 210,000 or so clones, more than 60% seen once. The sequenced sample consisted of peripheral blood. The source is a man between 45 and 60 years old who had recovered from COVID-19.

The J gene is TRBJ1-5, the V gene TRBV28; 8 bases align to TRBD1. The CDR3 consists of 18 residues. Losses at the gene ends were 7 bases for V and 0 bases for J; bases not matched to a gene: 14. Looked up from germline, CDR1 is MDHEN and CDR2 is SYDVKM. The CDR3, as DNA: TGTGCCAGCAACTTGTCAGGGACAGGAGTCTATAGCAATCAGCCCCAGCATTTT. Protein: CASNLSGTGVYSNQPQHF.

This chain links TRBV6-2 or TRBV6-3 with TRBJ2-3; 7 bases align to TRBD2. Germline V gene sequence: CDR1 MNHEY, CDR2 SVGEGT. Trimming cost V 5 bases and J 3 bases; bases outside gene matches: 14. The CDR3 consists of 17 residues. The CDR3 loop reads CASSEVGGSGETDTQYF. The CDR3 region has the DNA TGTGCCAGCAGTGAGGTGGGCGGGAGCGGGGAGACAGATACGCAGTATTTT.

The rearrangement joins TRBV5-1 to TRBJ2-3; D unclear. Trimming cost V 0 bases and J 5 bases, with 10 bases left between them. CDR1 SGHRS and CDR2 YFSETQ come from the germline V gene. The CDR3 spans 14 residues. The CDR3 DNA is TGCGCCAGCAGCTTGGGCGGAGTTGAAGATACGCAGTATTTT. It translates to CASSLGGVEDTQYF.

This clone appeared a few times. This sequence joins TRBV7-9 and TRBJ1-5, with 9 bases aligning to TRBD1. The germline V gene encodes CDR1 SEHNR and CDR2 FQNEAQ (reference sequence). Trimming at V came to 5 bases and at J to 6 bases, leaving 5 bases not matched to a gene. The CDR3 totals 14 residues. The CDR3 sequence is CASSPTGGGQPQHF. Here the CDR3 DNA reads TGTGCCAGCAGCCCAACAGGGGGCGGTCAGCCCCAGCATTTT.

This chain uses TRBV3-1 (or the pseudogene TRBV3-2) with TRBJ1-2; tentative D call: TRBD1 (6 bases). The CDR3 sequence is 13 residues long. V lost 0 bases and J lost 7, with 9 bases in between. In germline, CDR1 is LGHDT, CDR2 YNNKEL (reference sequence). Here the CDR3 DNA reads TGTGCCAGCAGCCAAGAGGGGGCGCTTGGCTACACCTTC. It is translated as CASSQEGALGYTF.

This chain joins TRBV7-7 and TRBJ2-1, with 10 positions matching TRBD2. Per germline, CDR1 SSHAT and CDR2 FNYEAQ (reference sequence). Trimming at V came to 3 bases and at J to 6 bases, leaving 5 bases not matched to a gene. The CDR3 has 15 amino acids. For the CDR3, the DNA is TGTGCCAGCAGCTTCCGACTAGCGGGCTTCAATGAGCAGTTCTTC. Its translation: CASSFRLAGFNEQFF.

This clone was picked up one time. This rearrangement joins TRBV12-5 to TRBJ2-3; 10 bases line up with TRBD1. V shed 10 bases and J 5 bases; nucleotides not matched to a gene: 12. Germline V gene data show CDR1 as LGHNT and CDR2 as FRNRAP. The CDR3 has 15 residues. Here the CDR3 DNA reads TGTGCTACCGCCCCCGGGACAGGGGAGGGAGATACGCAGTATTTT. It is translated as CATAPGTGEGDTQYF.

The chain combines TRBV23-1 with TRBJ2-5; D is ambiguous. TRBV23-1 is flagged as an ORF with uncertain function. This CDR3 region has 14 residues. Trimming shortened V by 9 bases and J by 4 bases, and 18 bases separated the two germline ends. The DNA for the CDR3 is TGCGCCAGTGGGTGCGACACGAAAGTAGAGACCCAGTACTTC. It specifies CASGCDTKVETQYF.

The chain carries TRBV9 and TRBJ1-1; D gene ambiguous. CDR3 length: 12 amino acids. The germline V gene encodes CDR1 SGDLS and CDR2 YYNGEE. Trimming left V 2 bases short and J 8 bases short, with 10 bases between. CDR3 amino acids: CASSVTGREAFF. The CDR3 DNA follows: TGTGCCAGCAGCGTGACGGGAAGGGAAGCTTTCTTT.

V is TRBV24-1 and J is TRBJ1-4, with a weak D call TRBD1 (5 bases). Germline V gene lookup returns CDR1 KGHDR and CDR2 SFDVKD. Trimming cost V 0 bases and J 4 bases, with 14 bases left between them. CDR3 length: 17 residues. The CDR3 nucleotides read TGTGCCACCAGTGATTTGCGGGGGATACCCTTTAATGAAAAACTGTTTTTT. This codes for CATSDLRGIPFNEKLFF.

DNA of the CDR3: TGTGCCAGTAGTAGACGGGACAGGAACTATGGCTACACCTTC. Protein: CASSRRDRNYGYTF. The chain employs TRBV19 and TRBJ1-2, with 8 bases identical to TRBD1. Germline CDR1 LNHDA, CDR2 SQIVND (reference sequence). The CDR3 is made up of 14 amino acids. V lost 4 bases to trimming and J lost 2 bases; unmatched junction nucleotides: 3. The full variable domain, its missing parts supplied by reference TRBV19 and TRBJ1-2, is DGGITQSPKYLFRKEGQNVTLSCEQNLNHDAMYWYRQDPGQGLRLIYYSQIVNDFQKGDIAEGYSVSREKKESFPLTVTSAQKNPTAFYLCASSRRDRNYGYTFGSGTRLTVV.

The rearrangement joins TRBV6-6 to TRBJ2-4; 11 nucleotides line up with TRBD2. Per the germline V gene, CDR1 is MNHNY and CDR2 is SVGAGI (reference sequence). CDR3 length equals 16 residues. V shed 5 bases and J 1 base; nucleotides not matched to a gene: 4. This CDR3 is CASSPTSGVAKNIQYF. CDR3 coding DNA: TGTGCCAGCAGTCCGACTAGCGGGGTTGCCAAAAACATTCAGTACTTC.

The genes are TRBV27 and TRBJ1-5; D is ambiguous. This CDR3 spans 15 amino acids. Germline CDR1 and CDR2: MNHEY and SMNVEV (reference sequence). The V end lost 9 bases, the J end lost 2 bases, and 17 bases lay between the germline ends. The chain's CDR3 is CASSIGARGNQPQHF. The DNA for the CDR3 is TGTGCCAGTTCTATAGGCGCGAGGGGCAATCAGCCCCAGCATTTT.

This clone was observed once. The genes are TRBV6-5 and TRBJ2-2; possibly TRBD2 for D (5 bases). With 4 bases removed from V and 3 bases from J, the gap between germline ends came to 12 bases. The CDR3 length is 15 residues. Germline values: CDR1 MNHEY, CDR2 SVGAGI. For the CDR3, the DNA is TGTGCCAGCAGTTTAGCGAACAGTTACACCGGGGAGCTGTTTTTT. Translating gives CASSLANSYTGELFF.

The gene calls are TRBV24-1 and TRBJ2-7; weak D call: TRBD2 (6 bases). The germline V gene has CDR1 KGHDR and CDR2 SFDVKD. This CDR3 is built from 15 residues. V was clipped by 9 bases and J by 4 bases, with 21 bases between them. The CDR3 DNA is TGTGCCACCCCCCTCACCAGGAGCGGGTCTTACGAGCAGTACTTC. As protein: CATPLTRSGSYEQYF.

This rearrangement joins TRBV29-1 to TRBJ1-2; D remains ambiguous. Trimming took 6 bases from V and 5 from J, leaving 13 bases between them. CDR3 length: 12 residues. The germline V gene encodes CDR1 SQVTM and CDR2 ANQGSEA. The DNA of the CDR3 is TGCAGCGTAGACAAGACCCGATATGGCTACACCTTC. Translating it yields CSVDKTRYGYTF.

The rearrangement links TRBV27 to TRBJ2-7; maybe TRBD1 (6 bases). Germline CDR1 and CDR2: MNHEY and SMNVEV (reference sequence). This CDR3 is 15 amino acids long. Trimming cost V 5 bases and J 3 bases, with 17 bases left between them. The CDR3 loop reads CASSGGQPSIYEQYF. CDR3 coding DNA: TGTGCCAGCAGTGGAGGACAGCCATCCATCTACGAGCAGTACTTC.

This chain uses TRBV11-2 with TRBJ1-1; maybe TRBD1 (6 bases). The CDR3 sequence is 13 residues long. The V gene lost 4 bases and the J gene lost 4 bases, with 10 bases spanning the gap. Germline CDR1 reads SGHAT; CDR2 reads FQNNGV. CDR3 nucleotide sequence: TGTGCCAGCAGCTCGACAGGTATCACTGAAGCTTTCTTT. Amino acids: CASSSTGITEAFF.

The sample holds many counts of this clone. CDR3 sequence (DNA): TGTGCCTGGAAGACAGTTAATAATGGCTACACCTTC. It yields the protein CAWKTVNNGYTF. The J gene is TRBJ1-2, the V gene TRBV30, with a possible D match to TRBD1 (5 bases). Trimming left V 4 bases short and J 6 bases short, with 12 bases between. This CDR3 contains 12 residues. Germline-derived CDR1 and CDR2 are GTSNPN and SVGIG (reference sequence).

Comment on this clone: The sample has other DNA sequences that encode this CDR3 too. This chain links TRBV30 with TRBJ1-3; 7 bases align to TRBD1. This CDR3 is built from 14 residues. V was clipped by 3 bases and J by 1 base; unmatched bases: 3. Germline CDR1 and CDR2: GTSNPN and SVGIG (reference sequence). CDR3 DNA sequence: TGTGCCTGGAGCAGGGGACAGTCTGGAAACACCATATATTTT. It encodes CAWSRGQSGNTIYF.

The chain recombines TRBV20-1 with TRBJ1-6, with 8 positions matching TRBD1. V was pared by 3 bases and J by 2 bases, with 15 bases of the junction left unmatched. This CDR3 spans 19 amino acids. Germline CDR1 is DFQATT and CDR2 is SNEGSKA (reference sequence). Here the CDR3 DNA reads TGCAGTGCTAGTCGTCCGGGGCAGGGGGCGAGGCCCTATAATTCACCCCTCCACTTT. Its protein product is CSASRPGQGARPYNSPLHF.

The rearrangement links TRBV4-2 to TRBJ1-5; 10 bases match TRBD1. The CDR3 loop spans 17 amino acids. CDR1 and CDR2 (germline): LGHNA, YNFKEQ. V lost 0 bases and J lost 5; bases outside the gene matches: 7. The CDR3 loop reads CASSQESWTGGHQPQHF. The DNA of the CDR3 is TGTGCCAGCAGCCAAGAAAGTTGGACAGGGGGACATCAGCCCCAGCATTTT.

J is TRBJ2-1 and V is TRBV9; TRBD1 aligns across 9 bases. Trimming cost V 0 bases and J 6 bases; bases outside gene matches: 7. CDR3 size: 16 residues. Germline-derived CDR1 and CDR2 are SGDLS and YYNGEE. CDR3 residues: CASSVGWRDRVNEQFF. In nucleotides, the CDR3 is TGTGCCAGCAGCGTAGGATGGAGGGACAGGGTCAATGAGCAGTTCTTC.